This TCR beta chain is from a study of blood T cell repertoires in COVID-19 (dated by TCRdb to about 2020). About the study as a whole: Samples from collaborators originated in the United States, Italy and Spain and spanned both the acute and convalescent phases of COVID-19. The prospective study material was composed of cDNA or gDNA derived from T cells, B-cell-depleted T cells, or PBMCs. The dataset comprised deeply sampled blood TCRbeta repertoires from subjects exposed to, actively infected with, or recovered from COVID-19. A freely available public database, intended as a resource for researchers studying the immune response to SARS-CoV-2, is where the repertoires were released. The samples were drawn from two sources: the first 160 participants of the ongoing ImmuneRACE study, and 950 to 1,500 subjects contributed by 6 global collaborators. The sample metadata nearly always contained a de-identified subject ID, COVID-19 status, age in years and sex. Where available, HLA class I and class II types were obtained from metadata supplied by the sample provider rather than from assay-based typing. Broad study findings and their caveats: The amount of clinical and demographic metadata varied by source and participant and was provided uncurated.

On this clone itself: The antigen it binds to is not known. No base quality information exists; no much larger clone differs at one position.

The immunoSEQ Assay, a bias-controlled multiplex PCR, was used to amplify TCRbeta CDR3 regions from genomic DNA. As for how the authors treated the data: Within the assay, amplification of reference gene primers was used to estimate how many nucleated cells each sample contained. To quantify the absolute abundance of each unique TCRbeta CDR3 rearrangement, sequence reads were collapsed and filtered. Productive Simpson clonality was computed per sample as the square root of Simpson's diversity index over productive rearrangements. Drawn from immuneACCESS, this table holds only the in-frame rearrangements with V and J called that TCRdb kept. Clones are partly lost; checked studies trace under half to an unresolved V gene and leave the rest unexplained. That table furnishes V, J and clone size, whereas the DNA furnished D and trimming. In this sample the table shows just under 350,000 clones, roughly 89% of which occur a single time. Roughly 3.5% of the sample goes to the ten largest clones.

A second Seattle source provided samples from volunteer blood donors who had recovered from COVID-19. Whole blood was collected in K2EDTA tubes by collaborating institutions according to the institutions' own protocols. For TCRbeta analysis, collaborator samples were shipped as frozen whole blood, as isolated PBMCs, or as DNA extracted from either sample type. CDR1 is given as LGHDT and CDR2 as YNNKEL, both from the germline V gene (reference sequence). The CDR3 has 14 amino acids, counting the end cysteine and phenylalanine. Only the CDR3 DNA stays, 42 bases, in frame from base 1. At the junction V is shortened by 4 bases and J by 3 bases, with 9 bases in between.

The chain is assembled from TRBV3-1 (or the pseudogene TRBV3-2) and TRBJ2-2, with TRBD2 perhaps the D gene, on 5 matching bases. The sequencing input was peripheral blood. This receptor was obtained from a woman aged 18-29 years who had recovered from COVID-19. The sequence in DNA is TGTGCCAGCAGCCCCAAGAGGGACACCGGGGAGCTGTTTTTT. This yields the protein CASSPKRDTGELFF.